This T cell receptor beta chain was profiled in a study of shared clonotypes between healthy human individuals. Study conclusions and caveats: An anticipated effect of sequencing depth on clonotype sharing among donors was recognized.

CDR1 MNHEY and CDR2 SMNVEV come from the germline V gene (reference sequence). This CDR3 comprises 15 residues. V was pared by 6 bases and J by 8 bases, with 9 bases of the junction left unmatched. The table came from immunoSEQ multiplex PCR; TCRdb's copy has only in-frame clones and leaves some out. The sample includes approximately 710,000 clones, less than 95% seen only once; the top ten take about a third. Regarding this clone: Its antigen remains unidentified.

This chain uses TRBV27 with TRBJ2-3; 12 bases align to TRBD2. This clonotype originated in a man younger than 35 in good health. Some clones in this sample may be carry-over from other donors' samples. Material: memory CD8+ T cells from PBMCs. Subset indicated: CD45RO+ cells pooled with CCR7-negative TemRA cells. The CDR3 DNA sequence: TGTGCCAGCAGCACCGGGACTAGCGGGCGTGGTACGCAGTATTTT. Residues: CASSTGTSGRGTQYF.